The present T cell receptor (beta chain) was sequenced within a study of T cell responses to AZD1222 COVID-19 vaccine. A note on this clone: The antigen is not known.

Whole-study findings and limits: White British ancestry dominated among donors, who included more females, and clonal diversity was possibly underestimated. It was only after the peak T cell response that any repertoires were sampled.

Germline CDR1 SGHNT, CDR2 YENEEA. V lost 5 bases to trimming and J lost 7 bases; unmatched junction nucleotides: 6. The CDR3 is 15 residues long. Generated by immunoSEQ multiplex PCR, the TCRdb table keeps only in-frame clones and is missing some. The table includes about 160,000 clones, 90% to 95% detected once. The specimen was peripheral blood, collected on day 0 of MenACWY control vaccination. The chain employs TRBV11-3 and TRBJ2-1; 12 bases match TRBD2. The source of this sequence is an adult in good health. The CDR3 loop is CASSPASGGGNEQFF. The CDR3 region has the DNA TGTGCCAGCAGCCCTGCTAGCGGGGGGGGTAATGAGCAGTTCTTC.